This T cell receptor (beta chain) was identified during a study of T cells in Graves' hyperthyroidism and ophthalmopathy. The table lists this clonotype with many counts. Trimming removed 5 bases from V and 6 bases from J; junction bases left unmatched: 18. The V gene's germline CDR1 is MDHEN and CDR2 SYDVKM. The CDR3 has 17 residues. Recently diagnosed hyperthyroidism of less than 2 months' duration affected patients aged 18 to 65. Orbital computed tomography, thyroid ultrasound, serum thyroxine and TRAb, and clinical symptoms together informed the diagnoses. There were TCR beta CDR3 regions amplified from RNA transcripts. An initial round of RT-PCR targeting the TCR CDR3 relied on the HTBI primer set. TCRdb used MiXCR to reprocess the multiplex PCR reads, holding one entry per CDR3 protein. Found here are 150,000 or so distinct CDR3 sequences, roughly 10% of them singletons; the top ten hold about 20%.

This sequence was found in a woman aged 18-35 years with Graves' hyperthyroidism that later progressed to Graves' ophthalmopathy. The sequencing sample was made of blood. The chain links TRBV28 to TRBJ2-7; the match to TRBD1 covers 8 bases. CDR3: CASSGDRWSGLSTEQYF. The CDR3 DNA sequence: TGTGCCAGCAGTGGGGACAGGTGGTCGGGTTTGTCGACCGAGCAGTACTTC.